This T cell receptor (beta chain) emerged from a study of OX40 agonist ivuxolimab in advanced cancers. Germline lookup yields CDR1 SGHAT and CDR2 FQNNGV. This CDR3 has 18 residues. The ends were cut back, 1 base at V and 4 bases at J, with 19 bases in the middle. Profiled with immunoSEQ multiplex PCR; TCRdb holds only in-frame clones, not every one. The data show about 83,000 clones, about 88% seen once. The source of this sequence is an adult with an advanced solid tumor such as melanoma, head and neck, liver or kidney cancer. The sample consisted of CD4+ or CD8+ T cells sorted from blood, taken in a trial of the OX40 agonist ivuxolimab. J is TRBJ2-2 and V is TRBV11-2; TRBD2 might be the D (6 bases). In DNA form, the CDR3 reads TGTGCCAGCAGCTTAGTTAGTTGGCGGAGGCGGGGCACCGGGGAGCTGTTTTTT. Encoded protein: CASSLVSWRRRGTGELFF.